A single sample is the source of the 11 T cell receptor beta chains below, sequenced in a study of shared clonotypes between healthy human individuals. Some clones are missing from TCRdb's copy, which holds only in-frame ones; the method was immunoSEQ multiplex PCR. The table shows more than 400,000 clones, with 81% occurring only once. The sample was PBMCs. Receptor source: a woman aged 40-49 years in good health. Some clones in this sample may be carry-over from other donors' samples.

CDR3 protein: CASSQWTGGLETQYF. For the CDR3, the DNA is TGTGCCAGCAGCCAATGGACAGGGGGCTTGGAGACCCAGTACTTC. The chain recombines TRBV16 with TRBJ2-5; 11 bases map to TRBD1. CDR1 and CDR2 (germline): KGHSY, FQNENV. V lost 1 base and J lost 5; bases outside the gene matches: 3. The CDR3 contains 15 residues.

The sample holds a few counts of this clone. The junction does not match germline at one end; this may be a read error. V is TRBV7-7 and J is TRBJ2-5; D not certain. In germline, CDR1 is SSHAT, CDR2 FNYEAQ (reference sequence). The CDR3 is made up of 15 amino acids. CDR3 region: CASSPTGLLSETQYF. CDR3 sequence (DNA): TGTGCTAGCAGCCCGACGGGCCTTCTTTCAGAGACCCAGTACTTC. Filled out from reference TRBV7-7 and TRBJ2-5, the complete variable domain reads GAGVSQSPRYKVTKRGQDVTLRCDPISSHATLYWYQQALGQGPEFLTYFNYEAQPDKSGLPSDRFSAERPEGSISTLTIQRTEQRDSAMYRCASSPTGLLSETQYFGPGTRLLVL.

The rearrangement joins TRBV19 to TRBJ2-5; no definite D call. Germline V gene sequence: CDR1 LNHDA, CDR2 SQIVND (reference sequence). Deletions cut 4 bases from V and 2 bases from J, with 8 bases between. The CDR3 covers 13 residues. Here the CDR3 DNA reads TGTGCCAGTAGTACCGCAGCTCAAGAGACCCAGTACTTC. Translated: CASSTAAQETQYF.

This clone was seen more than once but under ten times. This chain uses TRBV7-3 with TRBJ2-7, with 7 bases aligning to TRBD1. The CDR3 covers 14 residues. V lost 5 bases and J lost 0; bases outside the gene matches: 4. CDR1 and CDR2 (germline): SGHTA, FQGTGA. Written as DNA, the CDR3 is TGTGCCAGCAGCCCGGACAGGAGCTCCTACGAGCAGTACTTC. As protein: CASSPDRSSYEQYF. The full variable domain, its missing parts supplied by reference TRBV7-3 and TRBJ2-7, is GAGVSQTPSNKVTEKGKYVELRCDPISGHTALYWYRQSLGQGPEFLIYFQGTGAADDSGLPNDRFFAVRPEGSVSTLKIQRTERGDSAVYLCASSPDRSSYEQYFGPGTRLTVT.

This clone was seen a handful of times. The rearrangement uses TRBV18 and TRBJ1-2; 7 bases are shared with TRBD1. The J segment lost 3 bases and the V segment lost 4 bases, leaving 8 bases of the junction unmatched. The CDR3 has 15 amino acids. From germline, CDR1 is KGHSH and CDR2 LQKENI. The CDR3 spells CASSLLAGGDYGYTF. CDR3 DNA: TGTGCCAGCTCACTTCTGGCAGGGGGTGACTATGGCTACACCTTC.

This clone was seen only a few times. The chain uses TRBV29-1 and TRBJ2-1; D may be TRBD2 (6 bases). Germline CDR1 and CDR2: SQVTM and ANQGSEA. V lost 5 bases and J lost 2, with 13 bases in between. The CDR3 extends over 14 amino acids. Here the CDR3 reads CSVRTRGTYNEQFF. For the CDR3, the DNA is TGCAGCGTTCGGACCCGCGGGACCTACAATGAGCAGTTCTTC.

CDR3 sequence: CSGETGGKLFF. In DNA form, the CDR3 reads TGCAGCGGGGAAACAGGGGGAAAACTGTTTTTT. The chain carries TRBV29-1 and TRBJ1-4, with 8 nucleotides matching TRBD1. The germline V gene has CDR1 SQVTM and CDR2 ANQGSEA. Trimming cost V 7 bases and J 10 bases; bases outside gene matches: 5. There are 11 residues in the CDR3.

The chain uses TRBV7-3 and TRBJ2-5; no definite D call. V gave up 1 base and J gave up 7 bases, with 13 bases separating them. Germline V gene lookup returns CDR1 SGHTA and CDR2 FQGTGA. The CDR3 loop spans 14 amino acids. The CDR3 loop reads CASSLNPSPGTQYF. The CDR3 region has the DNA TGTGCCAGCAGCTTAAATCCTTCCCCGGGGACCCAGTACTTC.

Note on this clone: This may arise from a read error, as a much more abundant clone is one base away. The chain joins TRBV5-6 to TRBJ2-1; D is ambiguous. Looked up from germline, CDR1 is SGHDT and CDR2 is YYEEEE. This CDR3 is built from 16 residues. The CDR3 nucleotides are TGTGCCAGCAGCTTGTCGTGGCCCAGCTCCTACAATGGGCAGTTCTTC. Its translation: CASSLSWPSSYNGQFF.

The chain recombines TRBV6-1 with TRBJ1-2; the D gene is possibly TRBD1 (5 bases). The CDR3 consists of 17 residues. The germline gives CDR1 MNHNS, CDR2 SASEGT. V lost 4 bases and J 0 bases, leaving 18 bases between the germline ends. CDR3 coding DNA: TGTGCCAGCAGTGCTGACAGCCGGCGCTGGGCTAACTATGGCTACACCTTC. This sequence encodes CASSADSRRWANYGYTF.

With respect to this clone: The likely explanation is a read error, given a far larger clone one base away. CDR3 nucleotides: TGTGCCATCAGTGAAAGAGCGACAAGCTCCTACGAGCAGTACTTC. It encodes CAISERATSSYEQYF. The chain carries TRBV10-3 and TRBJ2-7; D not resolved. The germline V and J ends were trimmed by 3 bases and 0 bases, with 12 bases remaining between them. Germline V gene lookup returns CDR1 ENHRY and CDR2 SYGVKD. This CDR3 is built from 15 residues.